A selection of T cell receptor beta chains follows, all from one sample in a study of PD-1 blockade in classical Hodgkin lymphoma. The assay was immunoSEQ multiplex PCR, and TCRdb's table has in-frame clones only and misses some. The sample records 45,000 to 55,000 clones, about three quarters being singletons. The input for sequencing was peripheral blood mononuclear cells (PBMCs), taken before the fourth cycle of nivolumab. All receptors derive from a human donor with classical Hodgkin lymphoma. Both conserved end residues are part of each CDR3. Fields, in order: J gene, D gene, clone size, V gene, CDR3 DNA, CDR3 protein. A D gene is named only where the DNA matches it firmly. The size entry is marked missing in some rows and otherwise reads once, few, many or a size class.

j_call: TRBJ2-7
d_call: NA
clone_size: NA
v_call: TRBV10-1
cdr3_nt: TGCGCCAGCAGTGATAACGGCGACACCGGGGCCTACTACGAGCAGTACTTC
cdr3_aa: CASSDNGDTGAYYEQYF

j_call: TRBJ2-1
d_call: TRBD1
clone_size: NA
v_call: TRBV5-6
cdr3_nt: TGTGCCAGCAGCGGCGGACAGGAATGGTCCTACAATGAGCAGTTCTTC
cdr3_aa: CASSGGQEWSYNEQFF

j_call: TRBJ2-1
d_call: TRBD1
clone_size: NA
v_call: TRBV6-5
cdr3_nt: TGTGCCAGCAGTTACTTAGACAGGGATCGCAATGAGCAGTTCTTC
cdr3_aa: CASSYLDRDRNEQFF

j_call: TRBJ1-4
d_call: NA
clone_size: NA
v_call: TRBV19
cdr3_nt: TGTGCCAGTAGTATCGTCCAGGGTGCTAATGAAAAACTGTTTTTT
cdr3_aa: CASSIVQGANEKLFF

j_call: TRBJ2-3
d_call: NA
clone_size: NA
v_call: TRBV6-5
cdr3_nt: TGTGCCAGCAGACCGTCCAGGAACACAGATACGCAGTATTTT
cdr3_aa: CASRPSRNTDTQYF

j_call: TRBJ2-2
d_call: TRBD2
clone_size: NA
v_call: TRBV5-1
cdr3_nt: TGCGCCAGCAGCTTGGATGTTCGTTTAGCGGGAGGGCCTGGCACCGGGGAGCTGTTTTTT
cdr3_aa: CASSLDVRLAGGPGTGELFF

j_call: TRBJ2-1
d_call: NA
clone_size: NA
v_call: TRBV19
cdr3_nt: TGTGCCAGTAGTAAATACAATGAGCAGTTCTTC
cdr3_aa: CASSKYNEQFF

j_call: TRBJ1-1
d_call: TRBD1
clone_size: once
v_call: TRBV28
cdr3_nt: TGTGCCAGCAGTCCACGGGGACAGGCGAACACTGAAGCTTTCTTT
cdr3_aa: CASSPRGQANTEAFF

j_call: TRBJ2-3
d_call: NA
clone_size: NA
v_call: TRBV5-8
cdr3_nt: TGTGCCAGCAGCCCCAGGGTCTCCAGCACAGATACGCAGTATTTT
cdr3_aa: CASSPRVSSTDTQYF

j_call: TRBJ2-7
d_call: TRBD2
clone_size: once
v_call: TRBV5-1
cdr3_nt: TGCGCCAGCAGCATGGGACTAGCGGGACCCTATGGACACGAGCAGTACTTC
cdr3_aa: CASSMGLAGPYGHEQYF

j_call: TRBJ2-3
d_call: TRBD1
clone_size: NA
v_call: TRBV30
cdr3_nt: TGTGCCTCCAAGAGTGGGACAGTATTCCTCGGGGGCACAGATACGCAGTATTTT
cdr3_aa: CASKSGTVFLGGTDTQYF

j_call: TRBJ2-2
d_call: NA
clone_size: NA
v_call: TRBV5-4
cdr3_nt: TGTGCCAGCAGCTTGTGGGGACTCATGGGCACCGGGGAGCTGTTTTTT
cdr3_aa: CASSLWGLMGTGELFF

j_call: TRBJ2-5
d_call: NA
clone_size: once
v_call: TRBV25-1
cdr3_nt: TGTGCCAGCAGTGAATGGGTCGGGCGGGAGACCCAGTACTTC
cdr3_aa: CASSEWVGRETQYF

j_call: TRBJ2-5
d_call: NA
clone_size: NA
v_call: TRBV29-1
cdr3_nt: TGCAGCGTTGCCGAAGAGACCCAGTACTTC
cdr3_aa: CSVAEETQYF

j_call: TRBJ2-2
d_call: TRBD1
clone_size: NA
v_call: TRBV6-5
cdr3_nt: TGTGCCAGCAGCCTGGGACAGGCCACCGGGGAGCTGTTTTTT
cdr3_aa: CASSLGQATGELFF

j_call: TRBJ1-5
d_call: NA
clone_size: NA
v_call: TRBV25-1
cdr3_nt: TGTGCCAGCAGTAAACAGGGAGGCAATCAGCCCCAGCATTTT
cdr3_aa: CASSKQGGNQPQHF

j_call: TRBJ1-1
d_call: NA
clone_size: NA
v_call: TRBV18
cdr3_nt: TGTGCCAGCTCGCAAGACGGGAACACTGAAGCTTTCTTT
cdr3_aa: CASSQDGNTEAFF

j_call: TRBJ2-1
d_call: TRBD2
clone_size: NA
v_call: TRBV7-8
cdr3_nt: TGTGCCAGCTCCTCGCGGGAGAGCTCCTACAATGAGCAGTTCTTC
cdr3_aa: CASSSRESSYNEQFF

j_call: TRBJ1-2
d_call: NA
clone_size: NA
v_call: TRBV9
cdr3_nt: TGTGCCAGCAGCGTAGATAACGGCAACTATGGCTACACCTTC
cdr3_aa: CASSVDNGNYGYTF

j_call: TRBJ2-1
d_call: TRBD2
clone_size: NA
v_call: TRBV5-1
cdr3_nt: TGCGCCAGCAGCCTGACGGGGGGAGAGCAGTTCTTC
cdr3_aa: CASSLTGGEQFF

j_call: TRBJ2-7
d_call: NA
clone_size: NA
v_call: TRBV11-3
cdr3_nt: TGTGCCAGCAGCGCCGCCGCGCAGGGGCACGAGCAGTACTTC
cdr3_aa: CASSAAAQGHEQYF

j_call: TRBJ2-3
d_call: NA
clone_size: NA
v_call: TRBV6-5
cdr3_nt: TGTGCCAGCAGTTATTGGCCCTCAGGGGCAGATACGCAGTATTTT
cdr3_aa: CASSYWPSGADTQYF

j_call: TRBJ2-1
d_call: NA
clone_size: few
v_call: TRBV28
cdr3_nt: TGTGCCAGCAGTTTAGGCTTGGGATATGAGCAGTTCTTC
cdr3_aa: CASSLGLGYEQFF

j_call: TRBJ1-2
d_call: TRBD1
clone_size: NA
v_call: TRBV6-6
cdr3_nt: TGTGCCAGCACCAGACAGGGGAACTCCTATGGCTACACCTTC
cdr3_aa: CASTRQGNSYGYTF

j_call: TRBJ2-7
d_call: NA
clone_size: NA
v_call: TRBV21-1
cdr3_nt: TGTGCCAGCAGCAAAGTTCGAAGACATCTCTCCTACGAGCAGTACTTC
cdr3_aa: CASSKVRRHLSYEQYF

j_call: TRBJ2-2
d_call: TRBD2
clone_size: NA
v_call: TRBV5-4
cdr3_nt: TGTGCCAGCAGCGGCGGGAGGACCTCCGGGGAGCTGTTTTTT
cdr3_aa: CASSGGRTSGELFF

j_call: TRBJ1-5
d_call: NA
clone_size: NA
v_call: TRBV7-8
cdr3_nt: TGTGCCAGCAGCTTAGAGGCAGGGTGGAGCAATCAGCCCCAGCATTTT
cdr3_aa: CASSLEAGWSNQPQHF

j_call: TRBJ1-2
d_call: NA
clone_size: many
v_call: TRBV18
cdr3_nt: TGTGCCAGCTCACCACCAGGGAAGGACTATGGCTACACCTTC
cdr3_aa: CASSPPGKDYGYTF

j_call: TRBJ1-4
d_call: TRBD1
clone_size: NA
v_call: TRBV11-2
cdr3_nt: TGTGCCAGCAGTCTGGACAGGGTGTATGAAAAACTGTTTTTT
cdr3_aa: CASSLDRVYEKLFF

j_call: TRBJ2-1
d_call: NA
clone_size: NA
v_call: TRBV7-3
cdr3_nt: TGTGCCAGCAGCCCGCGGGGGCAGAGCTCCTACAATGAGCAGTTCTTC
cdr3_aa: CASSPRGQSSYNEQFF

j_call: TRBJ2-7
d_call: TRBD1
clone_size: NA
v_call: TRBV15
cdr3_nt: TGTGCCACCAGCAGAGACACACGGGACAGCGAGCAGTACTTC
cdr3_aa: CATSRDTRDSEQYF

j_call: TRBJ2-5
d_call: TRBD2
clone_size: once
v_call: TRBV7-9
cdr3_nt: TGTGCCAGCAGCCCTAACGCGGGAGGGCCGAGAGAGACCCAGTACTTC
cdr3_aa: CASSPNAGGPRETQYF

j_call: TRBJ2-7
d_call: NA
clone_size: few
v_call: TRBV5-6
cdr3_nt: TGTGCCAGCAGCTTGTATGTGGGGGCGTACGAGCAGTACTTC
cdr3_aa: CASSLYVGAYEQYF

j_call: TRBJ2-3
d_call: TRBD1
clone_size: NA
v_call: TRBV2
cdr3_nt: TGTGCCAGCAGCACCGGGACAGGGCCCACAGATACGCAGTATTTT
cdr3_aa: CASSTGTGPTDTQYF

j_call: TRBJ2-1
d_call: TRBD2
clone_size: NA
v_call: TRBV29-1
cdr3_nt: TGCAGCGTTGGGTCTGGCGGGAGGTATGAGCAGTTCTTC
cdr3_aa: CSVGSGGRYEQFF

j_call: TRBJ1-2
d_call: NA
clone_size: NA
v_call: TRBV7-2
cdr3_nt: TGTGCCAGCAGCTTAAGCAGGGCGAGCGGCTACACCTTC
cdr3_aa: CASSLSRASGYTF

j_call: TRBJ2-1
d_call: NA
clone_size: NA
v_call: TRBV19
cdr3_nt: TGTGCCAGTAACCCCGGGTCGGGGAGGAATAATGAGCAGTTCTTC
cdr3_aa: CASNPGSGRNNEQFF

j_call: TRBJ1-2
d_call: NA
clone_size: NA
v_call: TRBV27
cdr3_nt: TGTGCCAGCAGCTCTCGCAGGGTGCGCAACTATGGCTACACCTTC
cdr3_aa: CASSSRRVRNYGYTF

j_call: TRBJ1-1
d_call: NA
clone_size: few
v_call: TRBV28
cdr3_nt: TGTGCCAGCAGTTTACTGAACACTGAAGCTTTCTTT
cdr3_aa: CASSLLNTEAFF

j_call: TRBJ2-2
d_call: TRBD1
clone_size: NA
v_call: TRBV7-9
cdr3_nt: TGTGCCAGCAGCCTCCCCGGGACAGGGCTCACCGGGGAGCTGTTTTTT
cdr3_aa: CASSLPGTGLTGELFF

j_call: TRBJ1-4
d_call: NA
clone_size: NA
v_call: TRBV21-1
cdr3_nt: TGTGCCAGCAGGGGTACTAATGAAAAACTGTTTTTT
cdr3_aa: CASRGTNEKLFF

j_call: TRBJ1-1
d_call: NA
clone_size: NA
v_call: TRBV12-5
cdr3_nt: TGTGCTAGTGGTCCCGGACGGACTGAAGCTTTCTTT
cdr3_aa: CASGPGRTEAFF

j_call: TRBJ1-2
d_call: NA
clone_size: NA
v_call: TRBV9
cdr3_nt: TGTGCCAGCAGCGCAGGGACACTCGACTACACCTTC
cdr3_aa: CASSAGTLDYTF

j_call: TRBJ2-3
d_call: NA
clone_size: NA
v_call: TRBV7-9
cdr3_nt: TGTGCCAGCAGAGCCAGGGCGAACCCGCAGTATTTT
cdr3_aa: CASRARANPQYF

j_call: TRBJ2-2
d_call: TRBD2
clone_size: once
v_call: TRBV27
cdr3_nt: TGTGCCAGCAGTTTCGATTCCACGGCGGGAGGGCCTTATACCGGGGAGCTGTTTTTT
cdr3_aa: CASSFDSTAGGPYTGELFF

j_call: TRBJ2-1
d_call: NA
clone_size: NA
v_call: TRBV28
cdr3_nt: TGTGCCAGCACCCTTCCCCAATACAATGAGCAGTTCTTC
cdr3_aa: CASTLPQYNEQFF

j_call: TRBJ2-2
d_call: TRBD1
clone_size: NA
v_call: TRBV12-5
cdr3_nt: TGTGCTAGTGGTTTGGGCCTGCTCCAAAGACAGGGAAGTATCGGGGAGCTGTTTTTT
cdr3_aa: CASGLGLLQRQGSIGELFF

j_call: TRBJ1-6
d_call: NA
clone_size: NA
v_call: TRBV6-5
cdr3_nt: TGTGCCAGCAGCCGAACGCCCCAGGGAGGGTCACCCCTCCACTTT
cdr3_aa: CASSRTPQGGSPLHF

j_call: TRBJ1-5
d_call: NA
clone_size: NA
v_call: TRBV6-4
cdr3_nt: TGTGCCAGCAGCGCCGAGTTGGCTCAGCCCCAGCATTTT
cdr3_aa: CASSAELAQPQHF

j_call: TRBJ1-1
d_call: NA
clone_size: NA
v_call: TRBV4-1
cdr3_nt: TGCGCCAGCAGCCAACTGAAGGGCACTGAAGCTTTCTTT
cdr3_aa: CASSQLKGTEAFF

j_call: TRBJ2-7
d_call: TRBD1
clone_size: NA
v_call: TRBV5-4
cdr3_nt: TGTGCCAGCAGCTTAGGGGACAGGGGGCCCTACGAGCAGTACTTC
cdr3_aa: CASSLGDRGPYEQYF

j_call: TRBJ1-4
d_call: NA
clone_size: NA
v_call: TRBV28
cdr3_nt: TGTGCCAGCAGTTTATTCGGCGCAACTAATGAAAAACTGTTTTTT
cdr3_aa: CASSLFGATNEKLFF

j_call: TRBJ2-2
d_call: NA
clone_size: NA
v_call: TRBV18
cdr3_nt: TGTGCCAGCTCACCAATTACGCTGGACACCGGGGAGCTGTTTTTT
cdr3_aa: CASSPITLDTGELFF

j_call: TRBJ1-3
d_call: NA
clone_size: few
v_call: TRBV5-1
cdr3_nt: TGCGCCAGCAGCTTGAAAGGGGACGGAAACACCATATATTTT
cdr3_aa: CASSLKGDGNTIYF

j_call: TRBJ2-4
d_call: NA
clone_size: NA
v_call: TRBV10-2
cdr3_nt: TGCGCCAGCAGTGAAGTCGGTGGACGCGGGCGTAACATTCAGTACTTC
cdr3_aa: CASSEVGGRGRNIQYF

j_call: TRBJ2-7
d_call: TRBD2
clone_size: NA
v_call: TRBV5-1
cdr3_nt: TGCGCCAGCAGCTTGGAGGCGGGAGCGTTCTACGAGCAGTACTTC
cdr3_aa: CASSLEAGAFYEQYF